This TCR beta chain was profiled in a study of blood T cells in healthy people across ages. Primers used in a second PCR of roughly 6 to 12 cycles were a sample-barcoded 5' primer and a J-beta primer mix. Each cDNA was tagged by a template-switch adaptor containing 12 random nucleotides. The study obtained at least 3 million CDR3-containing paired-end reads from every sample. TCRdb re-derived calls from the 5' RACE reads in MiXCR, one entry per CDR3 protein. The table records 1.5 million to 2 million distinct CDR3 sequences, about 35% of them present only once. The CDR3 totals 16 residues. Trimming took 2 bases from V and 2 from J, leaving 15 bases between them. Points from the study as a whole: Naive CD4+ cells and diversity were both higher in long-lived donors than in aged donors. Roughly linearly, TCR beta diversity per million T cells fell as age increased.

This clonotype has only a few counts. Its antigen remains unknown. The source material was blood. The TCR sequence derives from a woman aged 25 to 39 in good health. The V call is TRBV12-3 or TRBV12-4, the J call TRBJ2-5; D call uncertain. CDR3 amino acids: CASSLKGLEKQETQYF. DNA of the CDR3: TGTGCCAGCAGTTTAAAGGGCTTGGAAAAGCAAGAGACCCAGTACTTC.